The 28 T cell receptor beta chains below were found in one sample sequenced in a study of T cells in Graves' hyperthyroidism and ophthalmopathy. Amplified TCR beta CDR3 regions derived from RNA transcripts. The HTBI set primed first-round TCR CDR3 RT-PCR. Each CDR3 protein is one row after TCRdb ran MiXCR on the multiplex PCR reads. The table has approximately 330,000 distinct CDR3 sequences, 20% to 25% seen once. The specimen sequenced was blood. These receptors were taken from a woman aged 50 to 65 with Graves' hyperthyroidism.

This clonotype was recorded at least ten times. Relative to the germline gene, one junction end is altered; a read error may explain this. This chain connects TRBV10-3 to TRBJ1-1; D not certain. Germline CDR1 is ENHRY and CDR2 is SYGVKD. CDR3 size: 17 residues. The CDR3 sequence is CAISDRGGESMNTEAFF. The CDR3 region has the DNA TGTGCCATAAGTGATCGGGGAGGCGAATCGATGAACACTGAAGCTTTCTTT.

The V and J genes are TRBV5-6 and TRBJ2-7; 7 bases are shared with TRBD2. J gave up 0 bases and V 1 base, and 4 bases lay outside the gene matches. The length of the CDR3 is 15 residues. Germline CDR1 and CDR2: SGHDT and YYEEEE. This CDR3 reads CASSLWGEGSYEQYF. Written as DNA, the CDR3 is TGTGCCAGCAGCTTGTGGGGGGAGGGCTCCTACGAGCAGTACTTC.

This clonotype was observed at least ten times. This chain joins TRBV7-9 and TRBJ1-5, with TRBD1 identical over 9 bases. J was trimmed by 10 bases and V by 4 bases; bases with no gene match: 17. The CDR3 consists of 17 residues. Germline CDR1 is SEHNR and CDR2 is FQNEAQ (reference sequence). The CDR3 DNA sequence: TGTGCCAGCAGCTACGGAACCGGGACAGGGTACTTGGGACCCCAGCATTTT. This gives the protein CASSYGTGTGYLGPQHF.

This clonotype has ten or more counts. This sequence joins TRBV13 and TRBJ2-2; the D is unclear. The CDR3 loop spans 11 amino acids. V lost 5 bases and J 6 bases, leaving 4 bases between the germline ends. Germline lookup yields CDR1 PRHDT and CDR2 FYEKMQ (reference sequence). CDR3 protein: CASSRAGELFF. The CDR3 nucleotides are TGTGCCAGCAGCAGGGCCGGGGAGCTGTTTTTT.

This clonotype was recorded at least ten times. The chain employs TRBV6-2 or TRBV6-3 and TRBJ1-1, with a tentative D call TRBD1 (5 bases). CDR1 MNHEY and CDR2 SVGEGT come from the germline V gene. The CDR3 consists of 15 residues. V lost 7 bases to trimming and J lost 1 base, with 16 bases between them. In DNA, the CDR3 is TGTGCCAGCAATAGACCAGGGCTACAGAACACTGAAGCTTTCTTT. It is translated as CASNRPGLQNTEAFF.

This sequence joins TRBV5-1 and TRBJ1-6, with D possibly TRBD1 on 6 matching bases. Germline CDR1 reads SGHRS; CDR2 reads YFSETQ. The CDR3 consists of 19 residues. The V gene lost 1 base and the J gene lost 7 bases, with 24 bases spanning the gap. DNA of the CDR3: TGCGCCAGCAGCTTGAGGGTGGTACAGGGAGGTCTGCGGAATTCACCCCTCCACTTT. Residues: CASSLRVVQGGLRNSPLHF.

This clonotype turned up a few times. The chain employs TRBV5-1 and TRBJ1-4; no reliable D call. Deletions cut 7 bases from V and 0 bases from J, with 7 bases between. Germline V CDR1 and CDR2: SGHRS, YFSETQ. The CDR3 totals 13 residues. CDR3 nucleotide sequence: TGCGCCAGCGCAGCTGCAACTAATGAAAAACTGTTTTTT. Amino acids: CASAAATNEKLFF.

This clonotype was detected only a few times. This chain connects TRBV20-1 to TRBJ1-1; 10 positions match TRBD1. V was clipped by 1 base and J by 3 bases; unmatched bases: 5. Per germline, CDR1 DFQATT and CDR2 SNEGSKA (reference sequence). There are 15 residues in the CDR3. CDR3 residues: CSARARDRGDTEAFF. In DNA, the CDR3 is TGCAGTGCTAGAGCTCGGGACAGGGGAGACACTGAAGCTTTCTTT.

This clonotype was counted ten times or more. The V and J genes are TRBV2 and TRBJ1-1; possibly TRBD1 for D (5 bases). Germline V gives CDR1 SNHLY, CDR2 FYNNEI. V gave up 6 bases and J gave up 6 bases, with 14 bases separating them. The CDR3 has 13 amino acids. CDR3 region: CASRAVRGSEAFF. CDR3 coding DNA: TGTGCCAGCAGGGCGGTTAGGGGATCTGAAGCTTTCTTT.

A note on this clonotype: Possible read error: a much larger clone is one base away. CDR3 nucleotide sequence: TGTGCCAGCGGTTTATCGAGCAATCAGCCCCAGCATTTT. This sequence encodes CASGLSSNQPQHF. The rearrangement joins TRBV28 to TRBJ1-5; D unclear. CDR1 is MDHEN and CDR2 is SYDVKM in the germline V gene. This CDR3 has 13 residues.

This clonotype was picked up a small number of times. The chain links TRBV10-1 to TRBJ2-2, with 7 nucleotides matching TRBD2. J was trimmed by 5 bases and V by 7 bases; bases with no gene match: 4. This CDR3 is 13 amino acids long. Germline V gene data show CDR1 as WNHNN and CDR2 as SYGVQD (reference sequence). Here the CDR3 reads CASKGGSTGELFF. The CDR3 DNA sequence: TGCGCCAGCAAAGGCGGGAGTACCGGGGAGCTGTTTTTT.

The V gene is TRBV19, the J gene TRBJ2-7, with TRBD2 matching over 11 bases. Germline trimming cut 4 bases from V and 1 base from J; bases unmatched to any gene: 9. CDR3 length: 17 residues. Germline V gene lookup returns CDR1 LNHDA and CDR2 SQIVND (reference sequence). The CDR3 region has the DNA TGTGCCAGTAGTACCAACAGTCGACTAGCGGGGTCCTACGAGCAGTACTTC. Amino acid sequence: CASSTNSRLAGSYEQYF. The full variable domain, its missing parts supplied by reference TRBV19 and TRBJ2-7, is DGGITQSPKYLFRKEGQNVTLSCEQNLNHDAMYWYRQDPGQGLRLIYYSQIVNDFQKGDIAEGYSVSREKKESFPLTVTSAQKNPTAFYLCASSTNSRLAGSYEQYFGPGTRLTVT.

The chain combines TRBV4-2 with TRBJ2-1; D may be TRBD2 (6 bases). The CDR3 consists of 11 residues. Trimming took off 10 bases at V and 7 bases at J, with 11 bases between the two ends. Germline CDR1 reads LGHNA; CDR2 reads YNFKEQ. The CDR3 sequence: CATQAGNEQFF. The CDR3 DNA sequence: TGTGCCACCCAGGCGGGAAATGAGCAGTTCTTC.

On this clonotype itself: A much larger clone differs from this one at a single base, so this may be a read error. The V call is TRBV5-1, the J call TRBJ1-2; no clear D. This CDR3 spans 14 amino acids. Germline CDR1 reads SGHRS; CDR2 reads YFSETQ. V lost 5 bases and J lost 7, with 18 bases in between. Here the CDR3 reads CASSIEGSGCGYTF. Written as DNA, the CDR3 is TGCGCCAGCAGTATTGAGGGCTCGGGCTGTGGCTACACCTTC.

V gene TRBV5-1 combines with J gene TRBJ2-7; D gene unclear. Per the germline V gene, CDR1 is SGHRS and CDR2 is YFSETQ. The V end lost 5 bases, the J end lost 0 bases, and 15 bases lay between the germline ends. The CDR3 totals 15 residues. The CDR3 protein is CASRSVVAGSYEQYF. Written as DNA, the CDR3 is TGCGCCAGCAGGTCCGTGGTCGCAGGCTCCTACGAGCAGTACTTC.

V gene TRBV28 combines with J gene TRBJ1-1; tentative D call: TRBD1 (5 bases). This CDR3 has 13 residues. The germline CDR1 and CDR2 sequences are MDHEN and SYDVKM. V lost 3 bases to trimming and J lost 5 bases, with 10 bases between them. This chain's CDR3 is CASSFPGVTEAFF. The DNA of the CDR3 is TGTGCCAGCAGTTTTCCGGGGGTTACTGAAGCTTTCTTT. The full variable domain, rest sourced from reference TRBV28 and TRBJ1-1, is DVKVTQSSRYLVKRTGEKVFLECVQDMDHENMFWYRQDPGLGLRLIYFSYDVKMKEKGDIPEGYSVSREKKERFSLILESASTNQTSMYLCASSFPGVTEAFFGQGTRLTVV.

This clonotype was picked up a small number of times. The genes are TRBV5-1 and TRBJ2-1; D gene ambiguous. Germline V lookup: CDR1 SGHRS, CDR2 YFSETQ. CDR3 length: 14 amino acids. V was shortened by 0 bases and J by 3 bases, with 7 bases between the two germline ends. CDR3 sequence (DNA): TGCGCCAGCAGCTTGGATGGTGACTACAATGAGCAGTTCTTC. Protein: CASSLDGDYNEQFF.

This clonotype was found a few times. The chain carries TRBV3-1 and TRBJ2-4; 9 nucleotides agree with TRBD1. Unmatched junction bases numbered 7, after V lost 6 bases and J lost 4 bases. Germline V gene lookup returns CDR1 LGHDT and CDR2 YNNKEL (reference sequence). The CDR3 length is 15 residues. The CDR3 DNA reads as TGTGCCAGCAGGCCCCGGGACAGGGCTAAAAACATTCAGTACTTC. This codes for CASRPRDRAKNIQYF. Complete variable domain (other parts from reference TRBV3-1 and TRBJ2-4): DTAVSQTPKYLVTQMGNDKSIKCEQNLGHDTMYWYKQDSKKFLKIMFSYNNKELIINETVPNRFSPKSPDKAHLNLHINSLELGDSAVYFCASRPRDRAKNIQYFGAGTRLSVL.

The chain carries TRBV10-3 and TRBJ1-1; D gene uncertain. This CDR3 has 17 residues. Germline V gives CDR1 ENHRY, CDR2 SYGVKD. V lost 3 bases, J lost 2 bases, and 19 bases lay in between. CDR3 coding DNA: TGTGCCATCAGTGATAGAGGGTCCCCAACGGTAAACACTGAAGCTTTCTTT. Amino acid sequence: CAISDRGSPTVNTEAFF.

This clonotype was counted many times. The chain links TRBV6-1 to TRBJ1-1; unclear D gene. Trimming pared 7 bases from V and 10 bases from J, leaving 4 bases between. The CDR3 covers 8 residues. CDR1 MNHNS and CDR2 SASEGT come from the germline V gene. The CDR3 loop is CASIGAFF. The CDR3 DNA follows: TGTGCCAGCATAGGAGCTTTCTTT.

This clonotype showed up many times. The chain combines TRBV15 with TRBJ1-2; D remains ambiguous. V shed 0 bases and J shed 6 bases, with 8 bases lying between them. Germline loops: CDR1 LNHNV, CDR2 YYDKDF (reference sequence). The length of the CDR3 is 13 residues. This chain's CDR3 is CATSRDKGNGYTF. The CDR3 nucleotides are TGTGCCACCAGCAGAGATAAAGGGAATGGCTACACCTTC.

Many counts were recorded for this clonotype. The V gene is TRBV11-2, the J gene TRBJ2-2; D is unclear. The CDR3 has 14 amino acids. V dropped 3 bases and J dropped 4 bases, with 9 bases sitting between them. Looked up from germline, CDR1 is SGHAT and CDR2 is FQNNGV. The CDR3 DNA reads TGTGCCAGCAGCTTCCTTGGTGGCACCGGGGAGCTGTTTTTT. This codes for CASSFLGGTGELFF.

This clonotype was observed a few times. This chain links TRBV19 with TRBJ1-2, with TRBD1 matching 9 bases. The trim removed 4 bases at V and 4 bases at J, leaving 13 bases unmatched. CDR3 size: 17 residues. Germline V gene data show CDR1 as LNHDA and CDR2 as SQIVND (reference sequence). Here the CDR3 reads CASSTRDRVRPPYGYTF. The CDR3 DNA reads as TGTGCCAGTAGTACACGGGACAGGGTGAGGCCCCCCTATGGCTACACCTTC.

The count of this clonotype is one. This sequence joins TRBV24-1 and TRBJ2-5; 7 positions agree with TRBD2. CDR1 is KGHDR, CDR2 SFDVKD, per germline. This CDR3 has 16 amino acids. The trim removed 5 bases at V and 2 bases at J, leaving 10 bases unmatched. The CDR3 region is CATSGRFAGEQETQYF. In DNA, the CDR3 is TGTGCCACCAGTGGTCGTTTTGCGGGGGAACAAGAGACCCAGTACTTC.

This clonotype was recorded a few times. The chain employs TRBV4-1 and TRBJ2-1, with a tentative D call TRBD1 (7 bases). The CDR3 spans 17 residues. The V gene's germline CDR1 is MGHRA and CDR2 YSYEKL. V was trimmed by 3 bases and J by 4 bases, leaving 19 bases between them. DNA for the CDR3: TGCGCCAGCAGCCAGGGGCGGGACAGTCCGTTTTACAATGAGCAGTTCTTC. Translation: CASSQGRDSPFYNEQFF.

This clonotype was observed many times. The chain links TRBV28 to TRBJ2-7; D possibly corresponds to TRBD2 (6 bases). The V end was cut by 8 bases, the J end by 0 bases, with 14 bases between. The germline CDR1 and CDR2 sequences are MDHEN and SYDVKM. The CDR3 runs to 14 residues. The CDR3, as DNA: TGTGCCAGCCAACCTGGCGGGGCCTCCTACGAGCAGTACTTC. Translation: CASQPGGASYEQYF.

This clonotype was recorded many times. This chain's CDR3 is CSAGEGALNTQYF. The CDR3 region has the DNA TGCAGTGCTGGGGAGGGCGCTTTGAATACGCAGTATTTT. The V gene is TRBV20-1, the J gene TRBJ2-3; 7 bases fit TRBD2. The CDR3 covers 13 residues. Germline CDR1 and CDR2: DFQATT and SNEGSKA (reference sequence). J lost 7 bases, V lost 5 bases, and 9 bases had no gene match.

Many counts were recorded for this clonotype. The CDR3 bases are TGCAGTGCCACCACTCCGGGACAGGGTGTCAACGAGCAGTACTTC. This encodes CSATTPGQGVNEQYF. The rearrangement links TRBV20-1 to TRBJ2-7; TRBD1 agrees at 9 bases. Losses at the gene ends were 6 bases for V and 5 bases for J; bases not matched to a gene: 14. This CDR3 is built from 15 residues. Germline values: CDR1 DFQATT, CDR2 SNEGSKA (reference sequence).